This note documents a single TCR beta chain sequence. The PCR employed 60 Vbeta primers together with 13 Jbeta primers. The table came from immunoSEQ multiplex PCR; TCRdb's copy has only in-frame clones and leaves some out. The sample lists around 140,000 clones; around 79% were seen once. Trimming stripped 2 bases from V and 4 bases from J, with 15 bases between. Germline CDR1 is SGHRS and CDR2 is YFSETQ. This CDR3 is built from 15 residues. The sample originates from a study of cytomegalovirus exposure and HLA in healthy donors. This sequence was found in a middle-aged woman in good health and CMV-seronegative. Sequencing was carried out using PBMCs. The chain is built from TRBV5-1 and TRBJ1-2, with a tentative D call TRBD1 (6 bases). Here the CDR3 DNA reads TGCGCCAGCAGCTTTGGACAGCCTGGGAGCTATGGCTACACCTTC. Translating it yields CASSFGQPGSYGYTF.